These T cell receptor beta chains were read from a single sample in a study of cytomegalovirus exposure and HLA in healthy donors. The table came from immunoSEQ multiplex PCR; TCRdb's copy has only in-frame clones and leaves some out. The sample lists 75,000 to 80,000 clones; around 81% were seen once. Material for sequencing was PBMCs. The receptor source for this set is a male donor in good health and CMV-seronegative. CDR3s include the opening cysteine and the closing phenylalanine or tryptophan. A D gene is named only where the DNA matches it firmly. Clone size, where shown, is once, few, many, or a class for clones that have expanded.

J,V,D,size,DNA,CDR3
TRBJ1-6,TRBV7-8,NA,NA,TGTGCCAGCAGCCCAATGAGGCACGGGAATAATTCACCCCTCCACTTT,CASSPMRHGNNSPLHF
TRBJ2-5,TRBV11-2,TRBD2,few,TGTGCCAGCAGCTTAGGGCACGGGACTAGCGGCCAAGAGACCCAGTACTTC,CASSLGHGTSGQETQYF
TRBJ1-2,TRBV28,NA,NA,TGTGCCAGCTTAGGATCAGGGCAAGACTATGGCTACACCTTC,CASLGSGQDYGYTF
TRBJ1-3,TRBV9,NA,NA,TGTGCCAGCAGTCGGGGATTGCTGAAGTCCAACTCTGGAAACACCATATATTTT,CASSRGLLKSNSGNTIYF
TRBJ2-3,TRBV9,TRBD2,NA,TGTGCCAGCAGCGTTAGGACTAGCGGGGCCACAGATACGCAGTATTTT,CASSVRTSGATDTQYF
TRBJ2-6,TRBV5-1,TRBD1,NA,TGCGCCAGCAGCTTGGCGAGGACAGGTGGAAACGTCCTGACTTTC,CASSLARTGGNVLTF
TRBJ1-3,TRBV28,NA,NA,TGTGCCAGCAGTTTAAACGTCGGGTTAGCCTCTGGAAACACCATATATTTT,CASSLNVGLASGNTIYF
TRBJ2-7,TRBV6-5,TRBD1,NA,TGTGCCAGCAGCCGCTGGGGGACAGTAACCTACGAGCAGTACTTC,CASSRWGTVTYEQYF
TRBJ2-5,TRBV5-1,TRBD2,NA,TGCGCCAGCAGCATGACCCTAGCGGGGGTCGCAGAGACCCAGTACTTC,CASSMTLAGVAETQYF
TRBJ2-5,TRBV5-1,NA,NA,TGCGCCAGCAGCTTGGAGGGGGTGGAGACCCAGTACTTC,CASSLEGVETQYF
TRBJ2-1,TRBV6-1,TRBD2,NA,TGTGCCAGCAGTGAACTTGGCGGGAGGGCATTGTCGCTAGGTGAGCAGTTCTTC,CASSELGGRALSLGEQFF
TRBJ2-3,TRBV2,TRBD1,NA,TGTGCCAGCGACAGGGTTTCAGATACGCAGTATTTT,CASDRVSDTQYF
TRBJ1-1,TRBV29-1,NA,NA,TGCAGCGCCCTTATGAACACTGAAGCTTTCTTT,CSALMNTEAFF
TRBJ2-7,TRBV5-1,TRBD1,few,TGCGCCAGCAGCTGGATGACAGGGGGTACCTACGAGCAGTACTTC,CASSWMTGGTYEQYF
TRBJ2-2,TRBV11-1,TRBD2,NA,TGTGCCAGCAGCAGAGCGGGGTCGAACACCGGGGAGCTGTTTTTT,CASSRAGSNTGELFF
TRBJ1-1,TRBV5-1,NA,few,TGCGCCAGCAGCGAGACTGTCGCGACTGAAGCTTTCTTT,CASSETVATEAFF
TRBJ1-4,TRBV9,NA,few,TGTGCCAGCAGCGTAGGGAGGGGTGAAAAACTGTTTTTT,CASSVGRGEKLFF
TRBJ1-1,TRBV19,NA,few,TGTGCCAGTAGTATCACAGGATTGCTGTACACTGAAGCTTTCTTT,CASSITGLLYTEAFF
TRBJ1-1,TRBV7-8,NA,NA,TGTGCCAGCAGCTTAGCCGGGTTCGACACTGAAGCTTTCTTT,CASSLAGFDTEAFF
TRBJ1-1,TRBV2,TRBD1,NA,TGTGCCGGAACAGGGGACGTGAACACTGAAGCTTTCTTT,CAGTGDVNTEAFF
TRBJ2-3,TRBV12-5,TRBD1,once,TGTGCTAGTGGTTTCGGACAGGGTGCCACAGATACGCAGTATTTT,CASGFGQGATDTQYF
TRBJ1-2,TRBV30,NA,NA,TGTGCCTGGATCACGGGTTCAGCCGATGGCTACACCTTC,CAWITGSADGYTF
TRBJ2-7,TRBV6-6,NA,once,TGTGCCAGCAGTTACAGTGTGGAAAGGGGGGAGCAGTACTTC,CASSYSVERGEQYF
TRBJ1-2,TRBV2,TRBD1,NA,TGTGCCAGCAGCCTAAAACGGGACAGTCAGGGCTACACCTTC,CASSLKRDSQGYTF
TRBJ2-2,TRBV9,NA,NA,TGTGCCAGCAGCCCCCGGACCGGGGAGCTGTTTTTT,CASSPRTGELFF
TRBJ2-1,TRBV5-1,NA,NA,TGCGCCAGCAGCGACGGGACTTGGGACAATGAGCAGTTCTTC,CASSDGTWDNEQFF
TRBJ1-5,TRBV6-1,NA,NA,TGTGCCAGCAGTGAAACTGGTCGTCAGCCCCAGCATTTT,CASSETGRQPQHF
TRBJ2-7,TRBV5-6,TRBD2,NA,TGTGCCAGCAGCTTCACCTCCGGGACTAGCGGCGAGCAGTACTTC,CASSFTSGTSGEQYF
TRBJ1-4,TRBV30,NA,NA,TGTGCCTGGAGTCGTACAGGTTTTAAGGAAAAACTGTTTTTT,CAWSRTGFKEKLFF
TRBJ2-1,TRBV7-6,NA,NA,TGTGCCAGCAGCTTAGAGTCGCAGGCCTACAATGAGCAGTTCTTC,CASSLESQAYNEQFF
TRBJ1-5,TRBV6-1,NA,few,TGTGCCAGCAGTGAATGGCTCAGAAATAGCAATCAGCCCCAGCATTTT,CASSEWLRNSNQPQHF
TRBJ2-2,TRBV5-8,NA,few,TGTGCCAGCAGCTTGGCCCCGGCGCAGGGACTCTCCGGGGAGCTGTTTTTT,CASSLAPAQGLSGELFF
TRBJ1-1,TRBV5-6,TRBD1,once,TGTGCCACCAATCGATTGGACAGGCCCGGACAAATGAACACTGAAGCTTTCTTT,CATNRLDRPGQMNTEAFF
TRBJ2-1,TRBV6-1,TRBD2,NA,TGTGCCAGCAGTGATCTGGCGGGAGGTGAGTTCTTC,CASSDLAGGEFF
TRBJ1-1,TRBV4-1,TRBD1,once,TGCGCCAGCAGCCAAGTGGGGGCCCAGGGGGTGTTCACTGAAGCTTTCTTT,CASSQVGAQGVFTEAFF
TRBJ1-1,TRBV30,TRBD1,NA,TGTGCCTGGACTTACAGGGGGCGGGGTGAAGCTTTCTTT,CAWTYRGRGEAFF
TRBJ1-2,TRBV27,NA,NA,TGTGCCAGCAGTCCCGGGTCCCACTGTGGCTACACCTTC,CASSPGSHCGYTF
TRBJ2-1,TRBV11-2,NA,NA,TGTGCCAGCAGCTATTCAGCGAGGGGGTACAATGAGCAGTTCTTC,CASSYSARGYNEQFF
TRBJ2-3,TRBV2,TRBD1,NA,TGTGCCAGCAGTTACGGGACAGTTGCAGATACGCAGTATTTT,CASSYGTVADTQYF
TRBJ1-2,TRBV2,NA,NA,TGTGCCAGCATCACAGACAGAGCAGTAGGGTATGGCTACACCTTC,CASITDRAVGYGYTF
TRBJ1-2,TRBV27,NA,few,TGTGCCAGCGCAACAGGTTTCTATGGCTACACCTTC,CASATGFYGYTF
TRBJ1-3,TRBV12-5,TRBD1,NA,TGTGCTAGTGACGGACAGGACTCTGGAAACACCATATATTTT,CASDGQDSGNTIYF
TRBJ2-7,TRBV10-1,TRBD1,NA,TGCGCCAGCAGTGAGTTGCGCCCGGGACAGGGCCCTGACGAGCAGTACTTC,CASSELRPGQGPDEQYF
TRBJ2-7,TRBV19,NA,NA,TGTGCCAGTAGCGAATACGGGCGGGGATATTCCTACGAGCAGTACTTC,CASSEYGRGYSYEQYF
TRBJ2-7,TRBV4-1,TRBD2,once,TGCGCCAGCAGCCAAGTCGGGAGGGGGAACGAGCAGTACTTC,CASSQVGRGNEQYF
TRBJ1-2,TRBV18,NA,NA,TGTGCCAGCTCACCATCGCGGGTGGGGGCCGGCTATGGCTACACCTTC,CASSPSRVGAGYGYTF
TRBJ2-1,TRBV5-1,NA,NA,TGCGCCAGCAGCTTAGAGACACCATCCTACAATGAGCAGTTCTTC,CASSLETPSYNEQFF
TRBJ2-4,TRBV5-1,NA,NA,TGCGCCAGCAGCTTGGACCCGCAGGGGATAGCCAAAAACATTCAGTACTTC,CASSLDPQGIAKNIQYF
TRBJ2-7,TRBV30,NA,NA,TGTGCCTGGAAGACGGGGGTAGGGGACGAGCAGTACTTC,CAWKTGVGDEQYF
TRBJ2-3,TRBV27,TRBD2,NA,TGTGCCAGTCGACTAGCGCGGTCAGATACGCAGTATTTT,CASRLARSDTQYF
TRBJ1-4,TRBV5-5,NA,once,TGTGCCAGCAGCCCTAGACAGGAGAATGAAAAACTGTTTTTT,CASSPRQENEKLFF
TRBJ1-3,TRBV2,TRBD1,NA,TGTGCCAGCAGCGGGGACAGCCCAATATGGAACACCATATATTTT,CASSGDSPIWNTIYF
TRBJ1-6,TRBV4-2,NA,NA,TGTGCCAGCAACCAACGGGGGGGCGCCGATAATTCACCCCTCCACTTT,CASNQRGGADNSPLHF
TRBJ2-7,TRBV4-1,TRBD2,NA,TGCGCCAGCAGCCAGAGGGGACTAGCGGGAGGCCCGACCTACGAGCAGTACTTC,CASSQRGLAGGPTYEQYF
TRBJ2-5,TRBV6-6,NA,NA,TGTGCCAGCAGCAGGGGTCAAGAGACCCAGTACTTC,CASSRGQETQYF
TRBJ2-2,TRBV4-2,NA,NA,TGTGCCAGCAGCCAAGGGAGGGTGACCACCGGGGAGCTGTTTTTT,CASSQGRVTTGELFF